This T cell receptor beta chain was sequenced in a study of blood T cell repertoires in COVID-19. The CDR3 is made up of 15 amino acids. Trimming took 3 bases from V and 1 from J, leaving 12 bases between them. Germline CDR1 reads KGHSH; CDR2 reads LQKENI. This table comes from immunoSEQ multiplex PCR, and its TCRdb copy is limited to in-frame clones, with some not included. This table holds about 210,000 clones, just over 90% found once. This chain uses TRBV18 with TRBJ1-1; a weak D match, TRBD1 (5 bases). This clonotype was sampled from a man aged 25-45 years with acute or convalescent COVID-19. The sample was peripheral blood. The CDR3 bases are TGTGCCAGCTCACCGGTTCTACAGGCGAACACTGAAGCTTTCTTT. This translates into CASSPVLQANTEAFF.